The clone carrying this T cell receptor (beta chain) has a single count. The antigen remains undetermined. The data belong to a study of cytomegalovirus exposure and HLA in healthy donors. Study-wide results and caveats: Among CMV-associated TCR beta chains, most appeared HLA-restricted in a later analysis. Later, an analysis showed that TCR beta chains associated with HLA were more clonally expanded than others that were equally common. The sole available immune exposure information was CMV serostatus. The study carried out a later analysis of TCR beta sequences. It associated about 15,000 of them with specific HLA alleles at a false discovery rate of 0.05.

The PCR made use of 60 Vbeta and 13 Jbeta primers. The protocol was immunoSEQ multiplex PCR, while the TCRdb copy is restricted to in-frame clones and leaves out a portion. The sample carries under 90,000 clones, 70% to 85% recorded once. The sample consisted of PBMCs. This receptor was taken from a man aged 35 to 55 in good health and CMV-seropositive.

The CDR3 coding sequence is TGTGCCAGCAGTGAAGCCTTAGCGGATACGCAGTATTTT. It is translated as CASSEALADTQYF. J is TRBJ2-3 and V is TRBV2, with D possibly being TRBD2 (5 bases). The CDR3 consists of 13 residues. Trimming left V 0 bases short and J 6 bases short, with 7 bases between. Per germline, CDR1 SNHLY and CDR2 FYNNEI.